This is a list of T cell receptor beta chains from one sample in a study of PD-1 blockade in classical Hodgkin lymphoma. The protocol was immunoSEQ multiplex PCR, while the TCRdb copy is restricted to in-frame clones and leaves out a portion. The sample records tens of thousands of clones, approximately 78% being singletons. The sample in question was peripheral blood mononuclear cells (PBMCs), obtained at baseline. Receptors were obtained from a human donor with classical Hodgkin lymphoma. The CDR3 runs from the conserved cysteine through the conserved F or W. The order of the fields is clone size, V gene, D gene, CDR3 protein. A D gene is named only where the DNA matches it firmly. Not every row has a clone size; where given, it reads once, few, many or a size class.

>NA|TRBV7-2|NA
CASSLDWEQGAYEQYF
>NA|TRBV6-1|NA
CASSGSGAYSGANVLTF
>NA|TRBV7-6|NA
CASSPRQDGEQFF
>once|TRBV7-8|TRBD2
CASSPWVTSGGTSTDTQYF
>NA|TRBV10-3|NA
CAISEGGATQYF
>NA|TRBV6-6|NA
CASSVRDTRYEQYF
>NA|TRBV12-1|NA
CARRSLGAGGLSTGELFF
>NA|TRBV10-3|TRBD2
CAISDSGGDETQYF
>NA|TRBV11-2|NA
CASSLSSQTQYF
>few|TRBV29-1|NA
CSVDPRTTNYGYTF
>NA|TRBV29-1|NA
CSVELGETQYF
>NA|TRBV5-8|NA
CASSQELRQVYGYTF
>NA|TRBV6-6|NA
CASSYPQGWEQYF
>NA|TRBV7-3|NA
CASSLAGDHGYTF
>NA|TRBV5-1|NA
CASSLAANYGYTF
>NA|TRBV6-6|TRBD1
CASTRGQGVQPQHF
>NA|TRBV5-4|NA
CASRVESSYEQYF
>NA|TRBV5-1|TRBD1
CASSLEAGGRSPLHF
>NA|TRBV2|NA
CASRFTPGNEQFF
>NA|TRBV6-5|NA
CASSVRQVGDTQYF
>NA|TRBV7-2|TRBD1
CASSLVGQGSSYEQYF
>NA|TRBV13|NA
CASSLGQGYEQYF
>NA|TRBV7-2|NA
CASSLGIFTEAFF
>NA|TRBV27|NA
CASSFLSLSFTDTQYF
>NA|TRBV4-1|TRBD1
CASSRDRANSPLHF
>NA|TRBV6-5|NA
CASSTGDSYSYEQYF
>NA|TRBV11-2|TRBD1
CASRKRDSSYEQYF
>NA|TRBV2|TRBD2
CASTLAGGTDTQYF
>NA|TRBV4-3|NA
CASSQDLRGTQYF
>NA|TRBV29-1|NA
CSVETNYGYTF
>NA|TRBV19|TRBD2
CASSLGRVGETQYF
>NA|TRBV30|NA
CAWSVQKGNYGYTF
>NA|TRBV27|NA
CASLSGRDTEAFF
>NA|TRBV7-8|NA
CASSPWVGREAGNTIYF
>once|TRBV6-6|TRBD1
CASSSQGAEGYTF